This T cell receptor beta chain comes out of a study of blood T cell repertoires in COVID-19 (dated by TCRdb to 2020 to 2022). In the study overall: Samples covering the acute and convalescent phases of COVID-19 were provided by collaborators in the United States, Italy and Spain. The prospective study material was composed of cDNA or gDNA derived from T cells, B-cell-depleted T cells, or PBMCs. Subjects who had been exposed to COVID-19, were actively infected with it, or had recovered from it provided the deeply sampled blood TCRbeta repertoires that made up the dataset. The repertoires were released in a freely available public database meant as a resource for research on the immune response to SARS-CoV-2. Samples came from the ongoing ImmuneRACE study (first 160 participants) plus 1,254 subjects from 6 global collaborators. The sample metadata nearly always contained a de-identified subject ID, COVID-19 status, age in years and sex. Where HLA class I and class II types were available, the types were taken from metadata supplied by the sample provider, not from assay-based typing.

A second Seattle source provided samples from volunteer blood donors who had recovered from COVID-19. Each collaborating institution followed its own protocols to collect whole blood in K2EDTA tubes. For TCRbeta analysis, collaborators shipped samples in one of three forms: frozen whole blood, isolated PBMCs, or DNA extracted from either of those sample types. The immunoSEQ Assay, a bias-controlled multiplex PCR, was used to amplify TCRbeta CDR3 regions from genomic DNA. Per the authors' processing: Nucleated cell counts per sample were estimated from amplification of reference gene primers within the assay. To quantify the absolute abundance of each unique TCRbeta CDR3 rearrangement, sequence reads were collapsed and filtered. For each sample, productive Simpson clonality was calculated as the square root of Simpson's diversity index over productive rearrangements. The table comes from immuneACCESS by way of TCRdb, which keeps in-frame sequences with V and J called. Part of the clones is missing from these tables; in studies checked, under half for an unresolved V gene and the rest for unknown reasons. V and J calls plus clone size are reproduced from that table; the DNA served to infer D and trimming. The table for this sample lists about 300,000 clones; about 87% of them were counted only once. The biggest ten clones account for approximately 7% of the sample.

Worth noting for this clone: Its antigen specificity is not known. No much larger clone exists at a distance of one base, and base qualities are not known.

V loses 5 bases of germline sequence and J loses 0 bases, and the interval between the two ends is 10 bases. From the cysteine through the phenylalanine, the CDR3 covers 14 amino acids. The read is trimmed to its CDR3 DNA, 42 bases read in frame from base 1. From the germline V gene, CDR1 is MNHEY and CDR2 is SVGAGI. Overall results and qualifications from the work: The quantity of clinical and demographic metadata differed by source and by participant and was supplied without curation.

Material for sequencing was peripheral blood. The sequence joins TRBV6-5 to TRBJ2-5; TRBD2 is a weak D gene call, 5 bases matching. The TCR comes from a woman aged 25-40 years who had recovered from COVID-19. The CDR3 amino acid sequence is: CASSLGVHQETQYF. The bases read TGTGCCAGCAGTCTCGGGGTTCACCAAGAGACCCAGTACTTC.